The present entry profiles one T cell receptor (beta chain) with its context. This entry comes from a study of immune characterization of retroperitoneal liposarcoma. MiXCR, run by TCRdb on the PCR reads, gives a single entry per CDR3 protein. This sample has approximately 7,100 distinct CDR3 sequences, with 25% to 35% found just once. The CDR3 covers 18 residues. V was cut by 5 bases and J by 1 base, with 21 bases left in between. CDR1 is LGHDT and CDR2 is YNNKEL in the germline V gene (reference sequence). The receptor's source is a male donor with retroperitoneal liposarcoma. Material: blood. The genes are TRBV3-1 and TRBJ2-1; a weak D match, TRBD2 (5 bases). Here the CDR3 reads CASSVPARADRSYNEQFF. CDR3 nucleotide sequence: TGTGCCAGCAGCGTGCCCGCGAGGGCGGACCGATCCTACAATGAGCAGTTCTTC.